The 31 T cell receptor beta chains below all came from one sample that was sequenced in a study of blood T cell repertoires in COVID-19. Profiled with immunoSEQ multiplex PCR; TCRdb holds only in-frame clones, not every one. The data hold around 200,000 clones, with 70% to 90% observed a single time. The sequenced material came from peripheral blood. Receptors originate from a man aged 40-49 years with active or convalescent COVID-19.

V gene TRBV15 combines with J gene TRBJ1-2; unclear D gene. Trimming removed 3 bases at V and 4 bases at J, with 9 bases between. This CDR3 spans 13 amino acids. Per germline, CDR1 LNHNV and CDR2 YYDKDF (reference sequence). The CDR3 DNA reads TGTGCCACCAGCAGCCGGGCGGGCTATGGCTACACCTTC. Amino acid sequence: CATSSRAGYGYTF. Combining the CDR3 with reference TRBV15 and TRBJ1-2 gives the whole variable domain DAMVIQNPRYQVTQFGKPVTLSCSQTLNHNVMYWYQQKSSQAPKLLFHYYDKDFNNEADTPDNFQSRRPNTSFCFLDIRSPGLGDTAMYLCATSSRAGYGYTFGSGTRLTVV.

The chain has TRBV7-9 and TRBJ2-3; 11 nucleotides align to TRBD2. Germline V gene data show CDR1 as SEHNR and CDR2 as FQNEAQ (reference sequence). The CDR3 is 16 amino acids. The trim removed 5 bases at V and 3 bases at J, leaving 7 bases unmatched. CDR3 bases: TGTGCCAGCAGCGAACTAGCGGGGGTCCTTACAGATACGCAGTATTTT. This encodes CASSELAGVLTDTQYF.

V and J are TRBV6-5 and TRBJ1-5, with D possibly being TRBD1 (6 bases). Germline lookup yields CDR1 MNHEY and CDR2 SVGAGI. V gave up 5 bases and J gave up 2 bases, with 13 bases separating them. The CDR3 extends over 15 amino acids. CDR3 in amino acids: CASSRGAIGNQPQHF. In nucleotides, the CDR3 is TGTGCCAGCAGTCGGGGGGCTATAGGCAATCAGCCCCAGCATTTT.

The chain joins TRBV7-8 to TRBJ1-5, with a possible D match to TRBD1 (6 bases). The CDR3 totals 18 residues. V lost 5 bases, J lost 0 bases, and 20 bases lay in between. Per the germline V gene, CDR1 is SGHVS and CDR2 is FQNEAQ. CDR3 DNA: TGTGCCAGCAGCCCTCTAGGGACAAGCATTTATAGCAATCAGCCCCAGCATTTT. Residues: CASSPLGTSIYSNQPQHF.

To note about this clone: The same CDR3 arises from other DNA sequences in this sample as well. This chain links TRBV11-2 with TRBJ2-7, with TRBD2 as a possible D gene (6 bases). CDR3 length: 14 amino acids. The ends were cut back, 1 base at V and 1 base at J, with 8 bases in the middle. Germline CDR1 SGHAT, CDR2 FQNNGV. CDR3 protein: CASSLGRGSYEQYF. As DNA, the CDR3 is TGTGCCAGCAGCTTAGGGAGGGGTTCCTACGAGCAGTACTTC.

The table lists this clone with a count of one. The chain is built from TRBV11-2 and TRBJ1-5, with 9 nucleotides matching TRBD1. The V and J ends lost 4 bases and 7 bases, in that order; junction bases with no gene match: 8. The CDR3 runs 15 residues. In germline, CDR1 is SGHAT, CDR2 FQNNGV. CDR3 sequence reads: CASSYSTGGQQPQHF. In DNA, the CDR3 is TGTGCCAGCAGCTACTCGACAGGGGGACAGCAGCCCCAGCATTTT.

The chain employs TRBV2 and TRBJ1-3, with 10 bases identical to TRBD1. This CDR3 comprises 16 residues. Germline V gene data show CDR1 as SNHLY and CDR2 as FYNNEI. V lost 8 bases to trimming and J lost 0 bases; unmatched junction nucleotides: 7. CDR3 sequence (DNA): TGTGCCAGCGGGGGGACAGGGGATTTCTCTGGAAACACCATATATTTT. Translated, it gives CASGGTGDFSGNTIYF. Supplemented by reference TRBV2 and TRBJ1-3, the full variable domain reads EPEVTQTPSHQVTQMGQEVILRCVPISNHLYFYWYRQILGQKVEFLVSFYNNEISEKSEIFDDQFSVERPDGSNFTLKIRSTKLEDSAMYFCASGGTGDFSGNTIYFGEGSWLTVV.

The chain recombines TRBV15 with TRBJ1-1; tentatively, D is TRBD1 (6 bases). CDR1 is LNHNV, CDR2 YYDKDF, per germline (reference sequence). CDR3 length equals 14 residues. V gave up 0 bases and J gave up 11 bases, with 16 bases separating them. CDR3 nucleotide sequence: TGTGCCACCAGCAGAGATCGCGCGGGGGCTGGGGCTTTCTTT. This sequence encodes CATSRDRAGAGAFF.

The chain employs TRBV6-6 and TRBJ1-1; 7 bases agree with TRBD1. Germline-derived CDR1 and CDR2 are MNHNY and SVGAGI (reference sequence). This CDR3 is built from 14 residues. V shed 2 bases and J 3 bases; nucleotides not matched to a gene: 3. CDR3 sequence reads: CASSYRGRDTEAFF. Here the CDR3 DNA reads TGTGCCAGCAGTTACAGGGGGCGCGACACTGAAGCTTTCTTT.

The chain recombines TRBV7-9 with TRBJ1-2, with D tentatively TRBD1 (6 bases). The ends were cut back, 4 bases at V and 5 bases at J, with 26 bases in the middle. CDR1 SEHNR and CDR2 FQNEAQ come from the germline V gene (reference sequence). This CDR3 has 18 residues. As DNA, the CDR3 is TGTGCCAGCAGCTCTCAGATGTGGGGCCAGGGGAAAAATTATGGCTACACCTTC. Its translation: CASSSQMWGQGKNYGYTF.

This clone was counted a few times. The chain employs TRBV11-3 and TRBJ2-1; 15 positions agree with TRBD2. V lost 5 bases to trimming and J lost 8 bases; unmatched junction nucleotides: 4. The CDR3 sequence is 15 residues long. From germline, CDR1 is SGHNT and CDR2 YENEEA. CDR3 DNA: TGTGCCAGCAGCCCCCGGACTAGCGGGGGGGATGAGCAGTTCTTC. Amino acid sequence: CASSPRTSGGDEQFF.

This chain uses TRBV28 with TRBJ1-3, with 7 nucleotides matching TRBD1. V lost 3 bases and J lost 4; bases outside the gene matches: 9. The CDR3 loop spans 16 amino acids. Per germline, CDR1 MDHEN and CDR2 SYDVKM. For the CDR3, the DNA is TGTGCCAGCAGTTTGCTAGGGGGCGCGATGGGAAACACCATATATTTT. Protein sequence: CASSLLGGAMGNTIYF.

This clone has only a few counts. The V gene is TRBV9, the J gene TRBJ1-1; TRBD1 aligns across 7 bases. Germline V lookup: CDR1 SGDLS, CDR2 YYNGEE. V lost 1 base and J lost 0; bases outside the gene matches: 3. The CDR3 runs to 15 residues. The CDR3 bases are TGTGCCAGCAGCGTAACCGGGACAGTGAACACTGAAGCTTTCTTT. It is translated as CASSVTGTVNTEAFF.

The genes are TRBV6-5 and TRBJ2-5; 7 bases agree with TRBD2. V trimming: 1 base; J trimming: 5 bases; junction bases outside the gene matches: 7. Germline CDR1 is MNHEY and CDR2 is SVGAGI. There are 15 residues in the CDR3. Here the CDR3 reads CASSYWAGVLETQYF. In DNA, the CDR3 is TGTGCCAGCAGTTACTGGGCGGGGGTTTTGGAGACCCAGTACTTC.

The table lists this clone with a few counts. This sequence joins TRBV4-2 and TRBJ1-2, with unresolved D. V lost 3 bases to trimming and J lost 1 base, with 9 bases between them. The CDR3 runs to 14 residues. CDR1 and CDR2 (germline): LGHNA, YNFKEQ. The CDR3 here is CASSHAELNYGYTF. In DNA, the CDR3 is TGTGCCAGCAGCCATGCTGAACTTAACTATGGCTACACCTTC.

The chain carries TRBV7-9 and TRBJ2-2; a weak D match, TRBD1 (5 bases). Germline assignment: CDR1 SEHNR and CDR2 FQNEAQ (reference sequence). V lost 5 bases and J lost 5, with 15 bases in between. The CDR3 contains 15 residues. The CDR3 DNA is TGTGCCAGCAGCCAGACTCAGGCAGGGACCGGGGAGCTGTTTTTT. Its protein product is CASSQTQAGTGELFF. Full variable domain (outside the CDR3, taken from reference TRBV7-9 and TRBJ2-2): DTGVSQNPRHKITKRGQNVTFRCDPISEHNRLYWYRQTLGQGPEFLTYFQNEAQLEKSRLLSDRFSAERPKGSFSTLEIQRTEQGDSAMYLCASSQTQAGTGELFFGEGSRLTVL.

This sequence joins TRBV7-9 and TRBJ1-5; TRBD1 agrees at 8 bases. Germline V gene sequence: CDR1 SEHNR, CDR2 FQNEAQ (reference sequence). The CDR3 contains 19 residues. The junction had 15 bases not matched to a gene; V was cut back by 4 bases and J by 1 base. The CDR3 sequence: CASSSSTSRGQRSNQPQHF. CDR3 coding DNA: TGTGCCAGCAGCTCTTCAACGTCCAGGGGGCAGCGCAGCAATCAGCCCCAGCATTTT.

The gene calls are TRBV4-1 and TRBJ2-1; D is undetermined. The CDR3 has 14 residues. Germline assignment: CDR1 MGHRA and CDR2 YSYEKL. V was trimmed by 3 bases and J by 6 bases, leaving 12 bases between them. The CDR3 protein is CASSHPPSPNEQFF. CDR3 coding DNA: TGCGCCAGCAGCCACCCCCCCTCTCCCAATGAGCAGTTCTTC.

The sample holds a few counts of this clone. The genes are TRBV19 and TRBJ1-1; D gene uncertain. This CDR3 comprises 13 residues. Germline values: CDR1 LNHDA, CDR2 SQIVND (reference sequence). V lost 3 bases to trimming and J lost 7 bases, with 12 bases between them. The chain's CDR3 is CASSIRSSGEAFF. The CDR3 nucleotides read TGTGCCAGTAGTATTCGGAGTTCCGGTGAAGCTTTCTTT.

This sequence joins TRBV24-1 and TRBJ2-5; maybe TRBD2 (6 bases). V was cut by 5 bases and J by 2 bases, with 8 bases left in between. The CDR3 has 13 residues. Germline V gives CDR1 KGHDR, CDR2 SFDVKD. CDR3 sequence: CATSAGRQETQYF. The CDR3 DNA is TGTGCCACCAGTGCAGGGAGGCAAGAGACCCAGTACTTC.

Only one count was recorded for this clone. The CDR3 DNA reads TGTGCCAGTAGCGCTGTAGAGGGTGATGCGAAAGCTTTCTTT. Translating gives CASSAVEGDAKAFF. J is TRBJ1-1 and V is TRBV19; D call uncertain. Germline CDR1 and CDR2: LNHDA and SQIVND (reference sequence). The ends were cut back, 6 bases at V and 9 bases at J, with 20 bases in the middle. The CDR3 is 14 amino acids.

V usage is TRBV19 and J usage is TRBJ1-4; TRBD1 aligns across 7 bases. After removal of 4 bases from V and 5 bases from J, the junction contained 7 bases not matched to a gene. Germline values: CDR1 LNHDA, CDR2 SQIVND (reference sequence). The CDR3 has 15 amino acids. Here the CDR3 DNA reads TGTGCCAGTAGTACCCCCGGGACAGAAAATGAAAAACTGTTTTTT. Amino acids: CASSTPGTENEKLFF.

V is TRBV19 and J is TRBJ1-2; D unresolved. The CDR3 consists of 13 residues. Per the germline V gene, CDR1 is LNHDA and CDR2 is SQIVND (reference sequence). V gave up 6 bases and J gave up 4 bases, with 12 bases separating them. The CDR3 DNA reads as TGTGCCAGTAGCACACACCTTTCCTATGGCTACACCTTC. The encoded protein is CASSTHLSYGYTF.

This clone was seen a handful of times. The gene calls are TRBV30 and TRBJ2-7, with 16 bases fitting TRBD2. The CDR3 covers 16 residues. Germline CDR1 is GTSNPN and CDR2 is SVGIG (reference sequence). V shed 3 bases, J shed 5 bases, and the junction held 7 bases outside the gene matches. CDR3 region: CAWRGLAGGLDHEQYF. In nucleotides, the CDR3 is TGTGCCTGGAGGGGACTAGCGGGGGGGCTTGACCACGAGCAGTACTTC. Supplemented by reference TRBV30 and TRBJ2-7, the full variable domain reads SQTIHQWPATLVQPVGSPLSLECTVEGTSNPNLYWYRQAAGRGLQLLFYSVGIGQISSEVPQNLSASRPQDRQFILSSKKLLLSDSGFYLCAWRGLAGGLDHEQYFGPGTRLTVT.

V usage is TRBV7-9 and J usage is TRBJ1-3; 9 bases fit TRBD1. The germline CDR1 and CDR2 sequences are SEHNR and FQNEAQ (reference sequence). The length of the CDR3 is 16 residues. J lost 1 base, V lost 5 bases, and 6 bases had no gene match. CDR3: CASSTGTGTSGNTIYF. In nucleotides, the CDR3 is TGTGCCAGCAGCACCGGGACAGGGACGTCTGGAAACACCATATATTTT.

The chain joins TRBV11-2 to TRBJ2-1; 7 nucleotides line up with TRBD2. V lost 2 bases to trimming and J lost 9 bases; unmatched junction nucleotides: 7. Germline V CDR1 and CDR2: SGHAT, FQNNGV. The CDR3 has 14 residues. CDR3 sequence (DNA): TGTGCCAGCAGCTTATTTACGGGAGGTACTGAGCAGTTCTTC. Translating gives CASSLFTGGTEQFF.

The CDR3 DNA is TGTGCCAGCAGCCTCCCGGAGACAGGGGGCGGCTACACCTTC. Encoded protein: CASSLPETGGGYTF. The chain couples TRBV7-9 to TRBJ1-2; TRBD1 matches 10 bases. The CDR3 totals 14 residues. The germline gives CDR1 SEHNR, CDR2 FQNEAQ (reference sequence). Trimming at V came to 5 bases and at J to 8 bases, leaving 8 bases not matched to a gene.

The chain recombines TRBV27 with TRBJ2-7; a weak D match, TRBD1 (5 bases). V was cut by 0 bases and J by 7 bases, with 10 bases left in between. CDR1 and CDR2 (germline): MNHEY, SMNVEV (reference sequence). This CDR3 has 13 amino acids. CDR3 nucleotides: TGTGCCAGCAGTTTATCGGGGCAATATGAGCAGTACTTC. Amino acids: CASSLSGQYEQYF.

V and J are TRBV7-9 and TRBJ2-2, with D uncertain. Germline V lookup: CDR1 SEHNR, CDR2 FQNEAQ (reference sequence). This CDR3 has 13 residues. Trimming shortened V by 6 bases and J by 6 bases, and 11 bases separated the two germline ends. The CDR3 reads CASSPSVPGELFF. As DNA, the CDR3 is TGTGCCAGCAGTCCCTCAGTTCCCGGGGAGCTGTTTTTT.

The chain employs TRBV12-3 or TRBV12-4 and TRBJ1-2; D unclear. Between the trimmed V and J ends, which lost 6 bases and 7 bases, there was a span of 12 bases. CDR3 size: 12 residues. In nucleotides, the CDR3 is TGTGCCAGCAGCCTAGCGGCCCGTGGCTACACCTTC. Translating it yields CASSLAARGYTF.

The chain carries TRBV28 and TRBJ1-5, with 8 bases identical to TRBD1. The trim removed 5 bases at V and 5 bases at J, leaving 5 bases unmatched. The CDR3 runs 14 residues. CDR1 MDHEN and CDR2 SYDVKM come from the germline V gene. As DNA, the CDR3 is TGTGCCAGCAGTCTGGACAGGGAACATCAGCCCCAGCATTTT. Translated, it gives CASSLDREHQPQHF.